This TCR beta chain comes out of a study of cytomegalovirus exposure and HLA in healthy donors. The PCR ran on 60 Vbeta and 13 Jbeta primers. Assay used: immunoSEQ multiplex PCR; TCRdb lists only in-frame clones, some missing. The sample lists about 180,000 clones, 79% occurring once. Study-wide results and limits: The classifier reportedly diagnosed cytomegalovirus status with high specificity and sensitivity. In a later analysis, a missense DCLRE1C variant was linked to TCR beta V- and J-gene trimming. A later analysis by the authors found several of the most significant clusters apparently linked to common viral pathogens. Productive status was seen about 90% or about 30% of the time for most TCR beta V segments in an earlier analysis.

The J segment lost 0 bases and the V segment lost 6 bases, leaving 5 bases of the junction unmatched. This CDR3 contains 14 residues. The germline CDR1 and CDR2 sequences are SQVTM and ANQGSEA. In regard to this clone: Its antigen remains unidentified.

This TCR came from a woman aged 40 to 50 in good health and CMV-seronegative. Sequencing was done on a sample of PBMCs. J is TRBJ1-5 and V is TRBV29-1; 7 bases align to TRBD1. CDR3 protein: CSVSTGASNQPQHF. The CDR3 coding sequence is TGCAGCGTATCTACAGGGGCTAGCAATCAGCCCCAGCATTTT.